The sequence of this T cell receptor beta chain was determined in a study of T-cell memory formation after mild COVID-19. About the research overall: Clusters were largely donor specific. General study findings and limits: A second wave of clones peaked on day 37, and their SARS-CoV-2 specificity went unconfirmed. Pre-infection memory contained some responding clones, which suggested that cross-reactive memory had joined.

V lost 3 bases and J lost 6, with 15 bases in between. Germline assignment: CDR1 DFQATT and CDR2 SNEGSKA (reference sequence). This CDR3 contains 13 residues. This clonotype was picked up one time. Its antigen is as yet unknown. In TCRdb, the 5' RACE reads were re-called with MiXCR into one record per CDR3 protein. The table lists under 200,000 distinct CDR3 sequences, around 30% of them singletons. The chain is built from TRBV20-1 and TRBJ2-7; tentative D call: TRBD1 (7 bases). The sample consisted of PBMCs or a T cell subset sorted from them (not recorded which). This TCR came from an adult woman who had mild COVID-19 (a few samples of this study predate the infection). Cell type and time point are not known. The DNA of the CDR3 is TGCAGTGCTAGGTGGCAGGGGGGCCCCGAGCAGTACTTC. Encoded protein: CSARWQGGPEQYF.